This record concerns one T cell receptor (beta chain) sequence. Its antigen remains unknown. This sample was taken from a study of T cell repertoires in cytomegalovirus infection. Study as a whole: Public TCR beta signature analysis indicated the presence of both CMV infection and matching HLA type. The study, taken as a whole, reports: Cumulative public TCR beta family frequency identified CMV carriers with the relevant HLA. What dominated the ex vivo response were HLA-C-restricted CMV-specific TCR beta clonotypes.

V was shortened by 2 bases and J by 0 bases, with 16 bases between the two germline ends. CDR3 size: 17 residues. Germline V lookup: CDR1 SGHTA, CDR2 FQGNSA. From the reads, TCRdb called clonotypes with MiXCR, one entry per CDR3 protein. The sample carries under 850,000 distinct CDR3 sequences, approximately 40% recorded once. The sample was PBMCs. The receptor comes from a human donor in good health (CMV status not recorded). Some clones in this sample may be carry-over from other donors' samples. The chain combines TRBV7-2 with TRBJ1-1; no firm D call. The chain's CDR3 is CASSLTHGFRMNTEAFF. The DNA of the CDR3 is TGTGCCAGCAGCTTAACGCACGGGTTCCGTATGAACACTGAAGCTTTCTTT.